This T cell receptor (beta chain) is from a study of early T cells in non-severe SARS-CoV-2 infection. Study-level background: Sequenced bulk RNA came from whole blood that was unsorted, and chains were unpaired.

Unique molecular identifiers were affixed to single, distinct cDNA molecules. TCRdb reprocessed the 5' RACE reads with MiXCR, giving one entry per CDR3 protein. The sample includes about 39,000 distinct CDR3 sequences, around 3.6% seen only once; the top ten take around 2.9%. The clonotype originates from an adult who was a healthcare worker with PCR-confirmed SARS-CoV-2 infection or an uninfected control (not recorded which). The sequenced sample was whole blood.

The CDR3 DNA reads TGTGCCAGCAGCCCGGGACAGGGACCCCTCCGCACAGATACGCAGTATTTT. Its protein product is CASSPGQGPLRTDTQYF. The genes are TRBV7-9 and TRBJ2-3, with 9 bases identical to TRBD1. V lost 5 bases and J lost 1; bases outside the gene matches: 10. Germline CDR1 reads SEHNR; CDR2 reads FQNEAQ (reference sequence). This CDR3 is built from 17 residues.